Listed here are 11 T cell receptor beta chains from one sample, sequenced in a study of molecular identifiers for immune sequencing clone quantification. A single record per CDR3 protein comes from TCRdb applying MiXCR to the PCR reads. Of some 680,000 distinct CDR3 sequences listed, less than 30% are singletons. The sample taken for sequencing was naive CD8+ T cells from blood, with Jurkat cell RNA spiked in. As to subset: FACS-sorted CD8+CD4-CCR7+CD45RA+ naive T cells. Receptors originate from a human donor in good health. Some libraries in this study had Jurkat cell RNA spiked in.

This rearrangement joins TRBV19 to TRBJ1-5, with 8 positions matching TRBD1. The V gene end was trimmed by 2 bases and the J gene end by 1 base; junction bases not matched to a gene: 7. There are 17 residues in the CDR3. From germline, CDR1 is LNHDA and CDR2 SQIVND (reference sequence). The DNA of the CDR3 is TGTGCCAGTAGTATATACTCAGGGACAGGAAGCAATCAGCCCCAGCATTTT. Translation: CASSIYSGTGSNQPQHF.

The chain carries TRBV7-9 and TRBJ1-5; 7 positions match TRBD1. CDR3 length: 15 amino acids. V lost 5 bases, J lost 5 bases, and 9 bases stayed unmatched. The germline gives CDR1 SEHNR, CDR2 FQNEAQ (reference sequence). The CDR3 nucleotides are TGTGCCAGCAGCGCCCCGGGACAGAGTCATCAGCCCCAGCATTTT. This translates into CASSAPGQSHQPQHF.

About this clonotype: At one end, the junction sequence differs from germline, possibly due to a read error. The CDR3: CAGREVGRENGAQYF. The CDR3 DNA sequence: TGTGCCGGCAGGGAAGTAGGCAGGGAAAACGGTGCGCAGTATTTT. The J gene is TRBJ2-3, the V gene TRBV12-3 or TRBV12-4, with D possibly being TRBD1 (5 bases). The CDR3 is made up of 15 amino acids.

The chain joins TRBV19 to TRBJ2-2; no reliable D call. Looked up from germline, CDR1 is LNHDA and CDR2 is SQIVND (reference sequence). The V and J ends lost 2 bases and 4 bases respectively, with 11 bases between them. The CDR3 runs to 15 residues. The CDR3 DNA reads TGTGCCAGTAGTATAAGGTCTCTGGGCACCGGGGAGCTGTTTTTT. Protein: CASSIRSLGTGELFF.

This clonotype was counted between two and nine times. V usage is TRBV7-9 and J usage is TRBJ2-1; no firm D call. Germline loops: CDR1 SEHNR, CDR2 FQNEAQ (reference sequence). The CDR3 is made up of 14 amino acids. V was clipped by 7 bases and J by 0 bases, with 10 bases between them. The CDR3 region has the DNA TGTGCCAGCACCGTAACGAGCTCCTACAATGAGCAGTTCTTC. Translating it yields CASTVTSSYNEQFF. The full variable domain, completed using reference TRBV7-9 and TRBJ2-1, is DTGVSQNPRHKITKRGQNVTFRCDPISEHNRLYWYRQTLGQGPEFLTYFQNEAQLEKSRLLSDRFSAERPKGSFSTLEIQRTEQGDSAMYLCASTVTSSYNEQFFGPGTRLTVL.

This clonotype has at least ten counts. The chain combines TRBV14 with TRBJ2-3; perhaps D is TRBD1 or TRBD2 (5 bases each). This CDR3 has 16 residues. The germline V gene encodes CDR1 SGHDN and CDR2 FVKESK. Trimming pared 4 bases from V and 0 bases from J, leaving 14 bases between. CDR3 coding DNA: TGTGCCAGCAGCCCTTGGGGACGGCTTAGCACAGATACGCAGTATTTT. This codes for CASSPWGRLSTDTQYF.

In this sample, this clonotype turned up a few times. The chain joins TRBV28 to TRBJ2-7, with 7 bases aligning to TRBD2. There are 14 residues in the CDR3. V dropped 4 bases and J dropped 3; count of bases not matched to a gene: 6. CDR1 and CDR2 from the germline V gene are MDHEN and SYDVKM. The CDR3 DNA sequence: TGTGCCAGCAGTTCGAGCCTAGCGGTCTACGAGCAGTACTTC. The encoded protein is CASSSSLAVYEQYF.

The chain recombines TRBV5-1 with TRBJ1-1, with 9 bases that match TRBD1. V was clipped by 9 bases and J by 4 bases; unmatched bases: 4. Per germline, CDR1 SGHRS and CDR2 YFSETQ. This CDR3 region has 12 residues. The DNA of the CDR3 is TGCGCCACCGGGACAGGGAGCACTGAAGCTTTCTTT. Translation gives CATGTGSTEAFF.

The table lists this clonotype with many counts. The chain links TRBV29-1 to TRBJ2-2; D remains ambiguous. The germline gives CDR1 SQVTM, CDR2 ANQGSEA. Trimming removed 6 bases from V and 7 bases from J, with 9 bases in between. The CDR3 covers 11 residues. DNA of the CDR3: TGCAGCGTACGCTCCAGCGGGGAGCTGTTTTTT. It translates to CSVRSSGELFF.

The J gene is TRBJ1-1, the V gene TRBV9; D ambiguous. The CDR3 extends over 16 amino acids. V lost 0 bases and J lost 5, with 17 bases in between. Germline V gene sequence: CDR1 SGDLS, CDR2 YYNGEE. The CDR3 DNA is TGTGCCAGCAGCGTAGGGGATGGCTACATTGGTACTGAAGCTTTCTTT. Its translation is CASSVGDGYIGTEAFF.

In this sample, this clonotype turned up many times. V usage is TRBV29-1 and J usage is TRBJ1-2, with TRBD1 as a possible D gene (6 bases). With 2 bases removed from V and 1 base from J, the gap between germline ends came to 14 bases. Germline assignment: CDR1 SQVTM and CDR2 ANQGSEA. CDR3 length: 15 residues. The CDR3 sequence is CSVESPAGVNYGYTF. CDR3 sequence (DNA): TGCAGCGTTGAATCCCCAGCAGGGGTTAACTATGGCTACACCTTC.